The text below deals with one T cell receptor (beta chain). The antigen remains undetermined. Generated by immunoSEQ multiplex PCR, the TCRdb table keeps only in-frame clones and is missing some. The table has some 120,000 clones, under 90% seen once. The data belong to a study of cytomegalovirus exposure and HLA in healthy donors. Overall study context: The roughly 660 first-cohort repertoires shared a platform with the 100 to 150 validation repertoires, as reported in a later analysis. Study findings and constraints: Most TCR sequences proved rare, with some public TCRs found in many donors. The study labeled fewer than 200 TCR beta chains cytomegalovirus-associated. In a later analysis, first-cohort TCR clusters were found to tend to co-occur in the 90 to 150 validation repertoires.

Germline assignment: CDR1 KGHSH and CDR2 LQKENI. V was cut by 2 bases and J by 4 bases, with 11 bases left in between. This CDR3 comprises 14 residues. The sequencing sample was made of PBMCs. This sequence joins TRBV18 and TRBJ1-1, with a possible D match to TRBD1 (6 bases). This receptor was taken from a woman in her twenties or thirties in good health and CMV-seronegative. CDR3 protein: CASSPWTESTEAFF. The DNA for the CDR3 is TGTGCCAGCTCACCATGGACAGAGAGCACTGAAGCTTTCTTT.